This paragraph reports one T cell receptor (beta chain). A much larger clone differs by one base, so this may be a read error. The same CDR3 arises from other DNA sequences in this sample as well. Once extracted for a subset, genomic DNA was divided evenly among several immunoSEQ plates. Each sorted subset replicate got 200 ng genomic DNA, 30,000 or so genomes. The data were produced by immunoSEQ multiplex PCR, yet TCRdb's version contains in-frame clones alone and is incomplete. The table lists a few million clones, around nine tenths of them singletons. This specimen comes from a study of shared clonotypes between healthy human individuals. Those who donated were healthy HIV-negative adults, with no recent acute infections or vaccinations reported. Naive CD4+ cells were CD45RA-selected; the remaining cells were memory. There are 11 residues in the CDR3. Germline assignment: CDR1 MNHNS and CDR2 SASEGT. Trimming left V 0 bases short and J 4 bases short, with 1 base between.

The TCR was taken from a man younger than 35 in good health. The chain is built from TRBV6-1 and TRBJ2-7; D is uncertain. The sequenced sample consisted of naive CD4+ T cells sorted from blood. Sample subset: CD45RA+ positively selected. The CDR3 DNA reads TGTGCCAGCAGTGAAGCTTACGAGCAGTACTTC. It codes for CASSEAYEQYF.